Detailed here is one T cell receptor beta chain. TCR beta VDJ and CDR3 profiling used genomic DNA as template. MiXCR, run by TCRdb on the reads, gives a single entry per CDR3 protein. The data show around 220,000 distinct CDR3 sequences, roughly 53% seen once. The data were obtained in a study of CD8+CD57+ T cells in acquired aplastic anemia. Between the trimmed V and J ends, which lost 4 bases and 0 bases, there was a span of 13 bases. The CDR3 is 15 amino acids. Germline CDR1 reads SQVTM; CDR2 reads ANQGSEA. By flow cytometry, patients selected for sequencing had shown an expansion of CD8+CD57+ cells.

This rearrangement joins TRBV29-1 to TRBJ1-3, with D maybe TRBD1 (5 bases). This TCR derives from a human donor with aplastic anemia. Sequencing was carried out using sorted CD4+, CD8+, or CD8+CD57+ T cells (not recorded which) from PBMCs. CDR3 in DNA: TGCAGCGTTGCCTCGGGGGAGAGCTCTGGAAACACCATATATTTT. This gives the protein CSVASGESSGNTIYF.